The 9 T cell receptor beta chains below were found in one sample sequenced in a study of glioma-infiltrating T cells after dendritic cell vaccination listed by TCRdb under 2016. Libraries were built with the immunoSEQ multiplex PCR assay. What TCRdb holds here is the immuneACCESS table cut down to in-frame rearrangements. Part of the clones is not present; checked against another copy, under half of the missing clones reflect an unresolved V gene, and the others are unexplained. The sample contains tens of thousands of clones, roughly 82% of them found a single time. Approximately 2.3% of the sample is taken by the ten largest. The sample consisted of blood, taken before dendritic cell vaccination. The receptors derive from a human donor with glioblastoma.

V gene TRBV5-4 combines with J gene TRBJ1-2, with D perhaps matching TRBD1 (6 bases). CDR3 length equals 14 residues. CDR1 and CDR2 (germline): SGHNT, YYREEE (reference sequence). V shed 2 bases and J shed 3 bases, with 11 bases lying between them. CDR3 amino acids: CASSFGGLDYGYTF. CDR3 DNA: TGTGCCAGCAGCTTCGGGGGGCTAGACTATGGCTACACCTTC.

The chain has TRBV5-1 and TRBJ2-1; 13 nucleotides agree with TRBD2. With 1 base clipped from V and 5 bases from J, the junction kept 3 bases outside the gene matches. The germline CDR1 and CDR2 sequences are SGHRS and YFSETQ. This CDR3 spans 16 amino acids. The CDR3 here is CASSLLGLAGNNEQFF. DNA for the CDR3: TGCGCCAGCAGCTTGCTGGGACTAGCGGGAAACAATGAGCAGTTCTTC.

The chain joins TRBV7-9 to TRBJ2-5; 8 bases align to TRBD2. The CDR3 runs to 16 residues. Per germline, CDR1 SEHNR and CDR2 FQNEAQ (reference sequence). J lost 3 bases, V lost 5 bases, and 11 bases had no gene match. The CDR3 coding sequence is TGTGCCAGCAGCCCTTCCGGTAGCGGGGCGAAAGAGACCCAGTACTTC. Protein product: CASSPSGSGAKETQYF.

The chain recombines TRBV6-4 with TRBJ2-4, with a tentative D call TRBD2 (5 bases). Trimming pared 1 base from V and 10 bases from J, leaving 11 bases between. This CDR3 comprises 13 residues. Germline CDR1 MRHNA, CDR2 SNTAGT. This chain's CDR3 is CASSDYRDTIQYF. The DNA for the CDR3 is TGTGCCAGCAGTGACTACCGGGATACTATTCAGTACTTC.

The J gene is TRBJ2-1, the V gene TRBV10-3, with a weak D call TRBD1 (5 bases). Trimming left V 0 bases short and J 10 bases short, with 13 bases between. CDR3 size: 14 residues. CDR1 is ENHRY and CDR2 is SYGVKD in the germline V gene. DNA for the CDR3: TGTGCCATCAGTGAGTCGGGGCGTGTAGCCGAGCAGTTCTTC. Translating gives CAISESGRVAEQFF.

The genes are TRBV28 and TRBJ1-4; D is undetermined. Germline CDR1 and CDR2: MDHEN and SYDVKM. The CDR3 totals 12 residues. Trimming took off 5 bases at V and 5 bases at J, with 6 bases between the two ends. CDR3 in DNA: TGTGCCAGCAGTGTTCAGAATGAAAAACTGTTTTTT. The encoded protein is CASSVQNEKLFF.

This clone was counted a single time. The chain joins TRBV2 to TRBJ2-1, with TRBD1 identical over 7 bases. With 4 bases clipped from V and 7 bases from J, the junction kept 7 bases outside the gene matches. The CDR3 is made up of 14 amino acids. Germline assignment: CDR1 SNHLY and CDR2 FYNNEI. CDR3 residues: CASSVRDRKNEQFF. CDR3 bases: TGTGCCAGCAGTGTGAGGGACAGAAAAAATGAGCAGTTCTTC.

The J gene is TRBJ1-5, the V gene TRBV9; D unresolved. The CDR3 is made up of 14 amino acids. Germline V gene data show CDR1 as SGDLS and CDR2 as YYNGEE. Trimming took off 0 bases at V and 2 bases at J, with 6 bases between the two ends. This CDR3 is CASSVGGGNQPQHF. CDR3 nucleotides: TGTGCCAGCAGCGTAGGGGGAGGCAATCAGCCCCAGCATTTT.

The count of this clone is one. This chain uses TRBV7-6 with TRBJ2-7, with 7 bases that match TRBD1. Trimming cost V 5 bases and J 5 bases; bases outside gene matches: 6. CDR1 is SGHVS, CDR2 FNYEAQ, per germline. This CDR3 spans 13 amino acids. The CDR3 reads CASSRDSYDEQYF. CDR3 DNA: TGTGCCAGCAGCCGGGACAGCTACGACGAGCAGTACTTC. The whole variable domain, remainder taken from reference TRBV7-6 and TRBJ2-7, is GAGVSQSPRYKVTKRGQDVALRCDPISGHVSLYWYRQALGQGPEFLTYFNYEAQQDKSGLPNDRFSAERPEGSISTLTIQRTEQRDSAMYRCASSRDSYDEQYFGPGTRLTVT.